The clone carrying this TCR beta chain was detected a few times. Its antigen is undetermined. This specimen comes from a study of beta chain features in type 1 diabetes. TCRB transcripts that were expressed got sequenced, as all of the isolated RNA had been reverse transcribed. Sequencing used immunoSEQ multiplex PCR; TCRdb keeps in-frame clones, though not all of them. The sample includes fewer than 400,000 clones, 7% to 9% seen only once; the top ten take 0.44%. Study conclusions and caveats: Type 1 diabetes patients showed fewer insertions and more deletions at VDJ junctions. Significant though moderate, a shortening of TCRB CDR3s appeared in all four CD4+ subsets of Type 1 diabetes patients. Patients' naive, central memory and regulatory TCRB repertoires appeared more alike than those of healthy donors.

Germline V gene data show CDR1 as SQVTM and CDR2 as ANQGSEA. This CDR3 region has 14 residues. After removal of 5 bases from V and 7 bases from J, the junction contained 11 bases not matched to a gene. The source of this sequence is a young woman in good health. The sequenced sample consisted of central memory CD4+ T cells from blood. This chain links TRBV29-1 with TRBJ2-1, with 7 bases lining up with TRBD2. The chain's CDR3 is CSVKFTGGWNEQFF. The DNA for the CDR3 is TGCAGCGTTAAATTCACGGGAGGCTGGAATGAGCAGTTCTTC.